This TCR beta chain stems from a study of blood T cell repertoires in COVID-19. The CDR3 spans 14 residues. V was cut by 7 bases and J by 6 bases, with 16 bases left in between. CDR1 SNHLY and CDR2 FYNNEI come from the germline V gene. The table lists this clone with a few counts. Profiling relied on immunoSEQ multiplex PCR, and the TCRdb table lists in-frame clones only, not all of them. The sample carries 200,000 to 250,000 clones, approximately 81% recorded once. This clonotype was obtained from a woman over 75 with acute or convalescent COVID-19. V is TRBV2 and J is TRBJ1-5; D unclear. The specimen sequenced was peripheral blood. The CDR3 DNA is TGTGCCAGCAAGGAGAACGAGAGACCTCAGCCCCAGCATTTT. This sequence encodes CASKENERPQPQHF.